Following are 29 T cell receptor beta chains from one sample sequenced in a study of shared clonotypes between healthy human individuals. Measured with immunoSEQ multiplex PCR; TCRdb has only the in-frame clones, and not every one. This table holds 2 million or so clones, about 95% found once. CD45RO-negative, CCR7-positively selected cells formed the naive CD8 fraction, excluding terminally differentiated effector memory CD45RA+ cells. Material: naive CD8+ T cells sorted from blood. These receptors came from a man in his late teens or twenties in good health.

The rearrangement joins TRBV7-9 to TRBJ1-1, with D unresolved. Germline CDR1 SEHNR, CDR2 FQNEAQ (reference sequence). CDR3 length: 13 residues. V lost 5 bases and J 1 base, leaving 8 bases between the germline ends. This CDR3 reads CASSPEANTEAFF. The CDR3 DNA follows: TGTGCCAGCAGCCCTGAGGCGAACACTGAAGCTTTCTTT.

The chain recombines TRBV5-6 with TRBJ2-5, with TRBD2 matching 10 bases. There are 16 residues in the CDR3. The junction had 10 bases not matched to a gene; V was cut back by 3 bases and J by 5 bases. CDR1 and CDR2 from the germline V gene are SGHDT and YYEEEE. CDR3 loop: CASSWGTSELGETQYF. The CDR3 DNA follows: TGTGCCAGCAGCTGGGGGACTAGCGAGCTTGGGGAGACCCAGTACTTC.

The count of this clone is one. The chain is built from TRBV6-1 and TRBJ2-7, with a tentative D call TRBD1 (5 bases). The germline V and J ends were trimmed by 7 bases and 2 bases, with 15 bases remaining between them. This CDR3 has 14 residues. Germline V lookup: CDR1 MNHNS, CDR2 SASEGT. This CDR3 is CASNMKGVAYEQYF. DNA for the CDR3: TGTGCCAGCAACATGAAAGGGGTGGCCTACGAGCAGTACTTC.

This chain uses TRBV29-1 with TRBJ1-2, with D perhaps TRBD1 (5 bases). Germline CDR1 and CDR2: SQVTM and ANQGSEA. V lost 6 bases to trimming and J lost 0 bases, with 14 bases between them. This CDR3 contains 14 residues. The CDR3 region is CSVDGDGSNYGYTF. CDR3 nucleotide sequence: TGCAGCGTGGACGGGGACGGATCTAACTATGGCTACACCTTC.

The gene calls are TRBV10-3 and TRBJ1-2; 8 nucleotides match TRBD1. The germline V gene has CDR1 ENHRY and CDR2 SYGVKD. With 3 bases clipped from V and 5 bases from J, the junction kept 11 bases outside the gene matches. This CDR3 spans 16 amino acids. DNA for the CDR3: TGTGCCATCAGTGACGCAGGGGGCGAGACGGCGTATGGCTACACCTTC. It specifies CAISDAGGETAYGYTF.

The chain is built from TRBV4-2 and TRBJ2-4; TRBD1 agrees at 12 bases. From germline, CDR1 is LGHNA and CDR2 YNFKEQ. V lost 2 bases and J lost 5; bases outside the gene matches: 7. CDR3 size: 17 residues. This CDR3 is CASSQPGTGGVQNIQYF. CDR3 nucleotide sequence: TGTGCCAGCAGCCAACCAGGGACAGGGGGCGTCCAAAACATTCAGTACTTC.

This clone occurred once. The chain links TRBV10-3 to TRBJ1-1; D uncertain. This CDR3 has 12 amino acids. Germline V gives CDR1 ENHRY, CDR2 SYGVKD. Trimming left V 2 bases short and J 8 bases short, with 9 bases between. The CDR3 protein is CAISERALEAFF. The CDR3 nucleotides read TGTGCCATCAGTGAGCGGGCCTTGGAAGCTTTCTTT.

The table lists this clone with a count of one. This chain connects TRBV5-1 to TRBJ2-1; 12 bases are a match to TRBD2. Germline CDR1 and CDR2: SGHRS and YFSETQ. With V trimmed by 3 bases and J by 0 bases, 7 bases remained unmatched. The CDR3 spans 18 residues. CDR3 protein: CASSSKLAGGSSYNEQFF. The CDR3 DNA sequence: TGCGCCAGCAGCTCTAAACTAGCGGGAGGAAGCTCCTACAATGAGCAGTTCTTC.

CDR3 sequence reads: CASSLVRGLDNEQFF. The DNA for the CDR3 is TGCGCCAGCAGCTTGGTCAGGGGACTAGACAATGAGCAGTTCTTC. The chain carries TRBV5-1 and TRBJ2-1, with TRBD2 matching over 8 bases. The CDR3 is made up of 15 amino acids. The germline CDR1 and CDR2 sequences are SGHRS and YFSETQ. J gave up 5 bases and V 0 bases, and 4 bases lay outside the gene matches.

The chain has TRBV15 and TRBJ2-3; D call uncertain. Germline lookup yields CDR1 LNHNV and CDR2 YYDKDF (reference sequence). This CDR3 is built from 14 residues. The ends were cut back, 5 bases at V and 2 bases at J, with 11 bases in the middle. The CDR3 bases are TGTGCCACCAGCTGGGGTTTCGACACAGATACGCAGTATTTT. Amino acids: CATSWGFDTDTQYF.

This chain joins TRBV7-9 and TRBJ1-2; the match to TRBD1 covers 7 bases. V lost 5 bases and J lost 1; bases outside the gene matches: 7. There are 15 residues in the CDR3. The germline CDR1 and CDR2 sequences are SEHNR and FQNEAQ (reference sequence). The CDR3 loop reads CASSPPGTVNYGYTF. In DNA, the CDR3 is TGTGCCAGCAGCCCCCCCGGGACAGTTAACTATGGCTACACCTTC.

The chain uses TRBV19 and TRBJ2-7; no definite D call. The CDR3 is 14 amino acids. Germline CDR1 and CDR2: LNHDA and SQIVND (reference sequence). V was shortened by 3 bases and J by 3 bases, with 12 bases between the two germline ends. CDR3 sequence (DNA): TGTGCCAGTAGTATTTCCCTGGGTCGCTACGAGCAGTACTTC. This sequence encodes CASSISLGRYEQYF.

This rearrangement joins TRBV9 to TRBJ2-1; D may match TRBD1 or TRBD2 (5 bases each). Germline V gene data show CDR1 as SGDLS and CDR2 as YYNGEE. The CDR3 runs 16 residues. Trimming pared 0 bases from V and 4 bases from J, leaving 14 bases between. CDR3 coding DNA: TGTGCCAGCAGCGTAGGGGACGCGCCCCCGTACAATGAGCAGTTCTTC. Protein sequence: CASSVGDAPPYNEQFF. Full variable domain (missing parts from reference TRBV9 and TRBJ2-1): DSGVTQTPKHLITATGQRVTLRCSPRSGDLSVYWYQQSLDQGLQFLIQYYNGEERAKGNILERFSAQQFPDLHSELNLSSLELGDSALYFCASSVGDAPPYNEQFFGPGTRLTVL.

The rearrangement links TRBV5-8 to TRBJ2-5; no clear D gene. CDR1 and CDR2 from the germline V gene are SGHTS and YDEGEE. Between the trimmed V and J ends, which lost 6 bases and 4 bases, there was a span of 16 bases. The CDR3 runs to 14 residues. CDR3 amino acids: CASTPPAVLETQYF. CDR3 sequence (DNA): TGTGCCAGCACCCCCCCGGCTGTTTTAGAGACCCAGTACTTC. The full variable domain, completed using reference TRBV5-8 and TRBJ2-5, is EAGVTQSPTHLIKTRGQQATLRCSPISGHTSVYWYQQALGLGLQFLLWYDEGEERNRGNFPPRFSGRQFPNYSSELNVNALELEDSALYLCASTPPAVLETQYFGPGTRLLVL.

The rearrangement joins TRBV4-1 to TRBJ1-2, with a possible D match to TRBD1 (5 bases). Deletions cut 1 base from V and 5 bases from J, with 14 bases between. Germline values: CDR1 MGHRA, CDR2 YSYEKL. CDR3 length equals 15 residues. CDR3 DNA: TGCGCCAGCAGCCAAGTACGGGACCTCGGGTATGGCTACACCTTC. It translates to CASSQVRDLGYGYTF.

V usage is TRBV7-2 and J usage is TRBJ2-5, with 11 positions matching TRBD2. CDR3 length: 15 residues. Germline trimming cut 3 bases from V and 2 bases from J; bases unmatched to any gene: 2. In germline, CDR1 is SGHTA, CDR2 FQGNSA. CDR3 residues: CASSFRLAGQETQYF. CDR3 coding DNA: TGTGCCAGCAGCTTCCGACTAGCGGGGCAAGAGACCCAGTACTTC.

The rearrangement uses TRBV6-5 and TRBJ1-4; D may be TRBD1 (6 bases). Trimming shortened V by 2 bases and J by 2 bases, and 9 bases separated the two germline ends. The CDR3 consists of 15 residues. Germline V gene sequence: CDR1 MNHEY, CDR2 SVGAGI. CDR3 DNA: TGTGCCAGCAGTTACGGACAGATGACTAATGAAAAACTGTTTTTT. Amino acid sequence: CASSYGQMTNEKLFF.

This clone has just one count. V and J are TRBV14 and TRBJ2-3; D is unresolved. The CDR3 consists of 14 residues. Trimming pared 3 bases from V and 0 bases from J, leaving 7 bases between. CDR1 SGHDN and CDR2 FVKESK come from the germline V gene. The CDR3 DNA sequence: TGTGCCAGCAGCCACGGTCTTAGCACAGATACGCAGTATTTT. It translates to CASSHGLSTDTQYF.

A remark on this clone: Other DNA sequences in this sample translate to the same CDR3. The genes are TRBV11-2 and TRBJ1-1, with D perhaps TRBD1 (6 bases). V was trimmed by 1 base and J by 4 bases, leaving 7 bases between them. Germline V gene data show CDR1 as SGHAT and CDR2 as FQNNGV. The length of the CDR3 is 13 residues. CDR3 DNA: TGTGCCAGCAGCTTAGCACAGGGCACTGAAGCTTTCTTT. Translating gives CASSLAQGTEAFF.

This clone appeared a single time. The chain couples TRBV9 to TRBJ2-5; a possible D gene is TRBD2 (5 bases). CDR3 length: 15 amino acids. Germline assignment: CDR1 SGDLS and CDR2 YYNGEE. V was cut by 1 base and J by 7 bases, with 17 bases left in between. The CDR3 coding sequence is TGTGCCAGCAGCGTAAGCTTTGAGGTGGCGGGGACCCAGTACTTC. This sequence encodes CASSVSFEVAGTQYF.

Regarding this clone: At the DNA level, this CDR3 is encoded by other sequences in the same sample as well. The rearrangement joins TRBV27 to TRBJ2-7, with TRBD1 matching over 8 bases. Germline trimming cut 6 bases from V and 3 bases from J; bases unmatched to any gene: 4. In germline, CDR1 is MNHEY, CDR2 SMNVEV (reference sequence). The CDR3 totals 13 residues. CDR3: CASSPTGDYEQYF. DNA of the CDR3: TGTGCCAGCAGCCCGACAGGGGACTACGAGCAGTACTTC.

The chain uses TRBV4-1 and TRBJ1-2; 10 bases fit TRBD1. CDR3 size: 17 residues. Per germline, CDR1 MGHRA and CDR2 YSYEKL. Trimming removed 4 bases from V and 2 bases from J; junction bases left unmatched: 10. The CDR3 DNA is TGCGCCAGCAGCCCTAGAGCGACAGGGGGCCTCAACTATGGCTACACCTTC. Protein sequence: CASSPRATGGLNYGYTF.

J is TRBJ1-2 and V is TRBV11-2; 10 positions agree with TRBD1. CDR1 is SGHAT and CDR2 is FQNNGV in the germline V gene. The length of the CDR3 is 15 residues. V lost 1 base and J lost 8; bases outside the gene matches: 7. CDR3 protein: CASSLGTGTGEGYTF. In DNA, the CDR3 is TGTGCCAGCAGCTTAGGAACCGGGACAGGGGAAGGCTACACCTTC. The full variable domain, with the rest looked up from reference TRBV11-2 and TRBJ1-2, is EAGVAQSPRYKIIEKRQSVAFWCNPISGHATLYWYQQILGQGPKLLIQFQNNGVVDDSQLPKDRFSAERLKGVDSTLKIQPAKLEDSAVYLCASSLGTGTGEGYTFGSGTRLTVV.

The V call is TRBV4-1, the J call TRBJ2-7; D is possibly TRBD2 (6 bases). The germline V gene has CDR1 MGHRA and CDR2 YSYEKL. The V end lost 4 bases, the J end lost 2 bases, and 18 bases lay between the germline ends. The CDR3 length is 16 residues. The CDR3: CASSLAGPPVTYEQYF. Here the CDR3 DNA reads TGCGCCAGCAGCCTTGCGGGACCCCCAGTGACCTACGAGCAGTACTTC.

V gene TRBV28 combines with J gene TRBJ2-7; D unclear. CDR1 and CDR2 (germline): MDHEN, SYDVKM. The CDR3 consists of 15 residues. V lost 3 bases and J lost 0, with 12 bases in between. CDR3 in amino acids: CASSLRSAYSYEQYF. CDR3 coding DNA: TGTGCCAGCAGTTTGCGCAGCGCATACTCCTACGAGCAGTACTTC. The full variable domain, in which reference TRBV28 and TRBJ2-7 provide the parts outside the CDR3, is DVKVTQSSRYLVKRTGEKVFLECVQDMDHENMFWYRQDPGLGLRLIYFSYDVKMKEKGDIPEGYSVSREKKERFSLILESASTNQTSMYLCASSLRSAYSYEQYFGPGTRLTVT.

This CDR3 reads CATSSQRGGEAFF. In DNA, the CDR3 is TGTGCCACCAGCTCCCAAAGGGGGGGTGAAGCTTTCTTT. The chain joins TRBV15 to TRBJ1-1, with a possible D match to TRBD1 (6 bases). Germline V gene data show CDR1 as LNHNV and CDR2 as YYDKDF (reference sequence). Trimming left V 5 bases short and J 7 bases short, with 14 bases between. The CDR3 is 13 residues long.

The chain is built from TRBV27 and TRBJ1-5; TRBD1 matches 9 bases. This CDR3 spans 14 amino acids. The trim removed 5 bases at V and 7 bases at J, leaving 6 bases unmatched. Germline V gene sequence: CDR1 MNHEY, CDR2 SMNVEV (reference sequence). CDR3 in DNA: TGTGCCAGCAGTACAGGGGGCGCGGGCCAGCCCCAGCATTTT. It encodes CASSTGGAGQPQHF.

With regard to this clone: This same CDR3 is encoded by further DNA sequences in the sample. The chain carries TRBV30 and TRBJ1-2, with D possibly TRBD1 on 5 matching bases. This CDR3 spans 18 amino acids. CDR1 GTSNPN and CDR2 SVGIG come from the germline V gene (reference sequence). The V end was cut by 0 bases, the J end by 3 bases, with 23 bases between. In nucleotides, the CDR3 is TGTGCCTGGAGTGTACGGGGGGGGTACAGAACGTCTCACTATGGCTACACCTTC. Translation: CAWSVRGGYRTSHYGYTF.

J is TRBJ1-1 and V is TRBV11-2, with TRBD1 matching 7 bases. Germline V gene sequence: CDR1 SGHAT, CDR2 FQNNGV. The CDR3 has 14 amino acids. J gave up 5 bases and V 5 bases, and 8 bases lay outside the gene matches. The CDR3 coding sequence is TGTGCCAGCAGCACCCAGGGGGGGAGGACTGAAGCTTTCTTT. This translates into CASSTQGGRTEAFF.